This TCR beta chain stems from a study of cytomegalovirus exposure and HLA in healthy donors. Points from the study as a whole: Later analysis suggested most CMV-associated TCR beta chains were HLA-restricted. Rarity held for most TCR sequences, but there were some public TCRs that occurred in many donors. There were about 160 TCR beta chains listed as cytomegalovirus-associated.

PCR was performed using 60 Vbeta and 13 Jbeta primers. Repertoires were generated with immunoSEQ multiplex PCR, while TCRdb's copy carries only in-frame clones and drops some. The sample has 65,000 to 100,000 clones; 76% are singletons. Comments on this clone: Its target is unknown.

The receptor was derived from a man aged 35-49 years in good health and CMV-seronegative. Material: PBMCs.

In DNA form, the CDR3 reads TGTGCCAGCAGCTTGGGCTCCCTTGAGGAAAAACTGTTTTTT. It is translated as CASSLGSLEEKLFF. The rearrangement links TRBV11-2 to TRBJ1-4; no clear D gene. Germline-derived CDR1 and CDR2 are SGHAT and FQNNGV. This CDR3 has 14 amino acids. V was trimmed by 3 bases and J by 8 bases, leaving 13 bases between them.